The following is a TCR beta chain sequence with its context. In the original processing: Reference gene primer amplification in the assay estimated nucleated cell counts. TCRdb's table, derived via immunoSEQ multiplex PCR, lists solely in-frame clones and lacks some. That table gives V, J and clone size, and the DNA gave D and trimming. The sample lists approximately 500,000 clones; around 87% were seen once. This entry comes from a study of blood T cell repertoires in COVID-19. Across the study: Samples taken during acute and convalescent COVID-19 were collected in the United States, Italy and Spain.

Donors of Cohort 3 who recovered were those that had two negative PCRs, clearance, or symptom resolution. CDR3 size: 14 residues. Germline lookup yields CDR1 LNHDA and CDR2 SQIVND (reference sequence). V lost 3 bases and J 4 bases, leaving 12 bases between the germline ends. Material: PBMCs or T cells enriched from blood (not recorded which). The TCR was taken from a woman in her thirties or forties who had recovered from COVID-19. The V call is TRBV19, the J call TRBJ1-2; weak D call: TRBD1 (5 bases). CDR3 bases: TGTGCCAGTAGTATGTTTATCACAGGCTATGGCTACACCTTC. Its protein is CASSMFITGYGYTF.